What follows is one T cell receptor beta chain and its context. The antigen remains unidentified. The data derive from a study of T cell responses to AZD1222 COVID-19 vaccine. Study results and limitations: Once two AZD1222 doses were given, Spike-specific TCR breadth and depth went up. Unmutated variant regions are reportedly the target of nearly half of TCRs that are spike-specific.

V lost 1 base and J lost 7; bases outside the gene matches: 12. The CDR3 has 17 amino acids. CDR1 is PRHDT and CDR2 is FYEKMQ in the germline V gene (reference sequence). Sequencing was performed with immunoSEQ multiplex PCR; in TCRdb, only in-frame clones are kept and a portion is missing. The sample carries roughly 190,000 clones, approximately 90% recorded once. The chain links TRBV13 to TRBJ2-1; 8 bases match TRBD2. The sample consisted of peripheral blood, taken 28 days after the second AZD1222 dose. The sequence derives from an adult who received the AZD1222 COVID-19 vaccine. CDR3 loop: CASSLDYSGRVGNEQFF. As DNA, the CDR3 is TGTGCCAGCAGCTTAGATTACAGCGGGAGAGTGGGGAATGAGCAGTTCTTC.